This TCR beta chain stems from a study of post-analysis software for immune sequencing data. Germline V CDR1 and CDR2: SGHRS, YFSETQ. This CDR3 comprises 14 residues. Points from the study as a whole: Compared with controls, patients showed significantly lower normalized Chao1 diversity. Under the F measure, samples that were prepared in one batch clustered strongly together. Patients used roughly five TRBV segments, including TRBV5-6, TRBV5-1 and TRBV20-1, more often than controls.

To note about this clonotype: Its antigen is currently unknown. This could be a read error, since a much larger clone is one nucleotide away.

Carried by the TCR beta cDNA libraries were unique molecular identifiers. TCRdb re-called the PCR reads through MiXCR, storing one row per CDR3 protein. The table shows hundreds of thousands of distinct CDR3 sequences, with 30% to 45% occurring only once. The rearrangement joins TRBV5-1 to TRBJ2-7; no definite D call. The TCR sequence derives from a girl aged 2 to 10 with multiple sclerosis. Material for sequencing was blood. The CDR3 DNA follows: TGCGCCAGCAGCTTGGCCCCGGTTTCCTACGAGCGGTACTTC. Translating gives CASSLAPVSYERYF.